This TCR beta chain was identified during a study of cytomegalovirus exposure and HLA in healthy donors. Study results and caveats: The finding came from a later analysis; first-cohort TCR clusters tended to co-occur in the 130 or so validation repertoires. The authors listed 150 to 200 TCR beta chains as cytomegalovirus-associated.

On this clone: Its matching antigen is unknown.

Data came from immunoSEQ multiplex PCR; TCRdb stores just in-frame clones and leaves some out. Of about 150,000 clones listed, 75% to 90% are singletons. CDR3 size: 13 residues. Trimming removed 5 bases from V and 0 bases from J, with 8 bases in between. Germline-derived CDR1 and CDR2 are SQVTM and ANQGSEA. This sequence joins TRBV29-1 and TRBJ2-1; no clear D. The sample consisted of PBMCs. The sequence was collected from a man aged 18 to 29 in good health and CMV-seropositive. This chain's CDR3 is CSVKPSSYNEQFF. The CDR3 region has the DNA TGCAGCGTTAAGCCGAGCTCCTACAATGAGCAGTTCTTC.